Below, one T cell receptor beta chain is given with its context. The antigen remains undetermined. Clones were read by immunoSEQ multiplex PCR, and TCRdb kept only the in-frame ones, dropping some. Of 330,000 or so clones listed, 70% to 90% are singletons. The CDR3 is 16 amino acids. Germline lookup yields CDR1 LGHNA and CDR2 YNFKEQ. Trimming removed 0 bases from V and 2 bases from J; junction bases left unmatched: 3. This specimen comes from a study of cytomegalovirus exposure and HLA in healthy donors. Study results and limitations: For most TCR sequences rarity was the rule, although some public TCRs occurred in many donors.

The source of this sequence is a woman aged 18-30 years in good health and CMV-seronegative. The J gene is TRBJ2-2, the V gene TRBV4-2; 7 bases line up with TRBD2. Material: PBMCs. The CDR3 DNA reads as TGTGCCAGCAGCCAAGAGGCTAGCGGAAACACCGGGGAGCTGTTTTTT. Translating gives CASSQEASGNTGELFF.